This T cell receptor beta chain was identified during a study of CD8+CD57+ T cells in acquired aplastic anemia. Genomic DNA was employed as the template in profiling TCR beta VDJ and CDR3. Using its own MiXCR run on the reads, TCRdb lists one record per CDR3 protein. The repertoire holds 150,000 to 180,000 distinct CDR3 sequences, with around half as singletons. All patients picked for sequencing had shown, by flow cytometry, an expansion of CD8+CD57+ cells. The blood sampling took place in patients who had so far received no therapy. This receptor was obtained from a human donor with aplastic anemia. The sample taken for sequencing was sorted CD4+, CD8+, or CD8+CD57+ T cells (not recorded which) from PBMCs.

CDR3 DNA sequence: TGCGCCAGCAGCTTGGGGACAGCTGGGGCCAACGTCCTGACTTTC. It is translated as CASSLGTAGANVLTF. V usage is TRBV5-1 and J usage is TRBJ2-6; D is perhaps TRBD1 (6 bases). CDR3 length: 15 residues. In germline, CDR1 is SGHRS, CDR2 YFSETQ. V was clipped by 0 bases and J by 2 bases, with 6 bases between them.